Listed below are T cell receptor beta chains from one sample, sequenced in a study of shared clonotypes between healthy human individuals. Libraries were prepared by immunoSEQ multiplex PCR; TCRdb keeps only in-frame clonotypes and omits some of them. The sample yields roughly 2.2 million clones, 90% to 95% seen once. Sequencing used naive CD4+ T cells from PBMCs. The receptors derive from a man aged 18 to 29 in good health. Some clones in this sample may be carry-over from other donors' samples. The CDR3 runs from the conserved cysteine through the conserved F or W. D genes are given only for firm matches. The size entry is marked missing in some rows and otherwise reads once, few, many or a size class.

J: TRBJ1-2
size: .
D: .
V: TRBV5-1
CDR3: CASSLVPGLGDTF
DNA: TGCGCCAGCAGCTTGGTACCTGGTCTGGGAGACACCTTC

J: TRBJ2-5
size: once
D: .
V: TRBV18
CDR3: CASSPPLIKVQETQYF
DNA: TGTGCCAGCTCACCGCCCCTAATCAAGGTCCAAGAGACCCAGTACTTC

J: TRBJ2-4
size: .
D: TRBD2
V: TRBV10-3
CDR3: CAISDPRLAAANIQYF
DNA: TGTGCCATCAGTGACCCTCGACTAGCGGCGGCAAACATTCAGTACTTC

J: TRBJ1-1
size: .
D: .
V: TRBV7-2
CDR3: CASSYAMNTEAFF
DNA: TGTGCCAGCAGCTACGCAATGAACACTGAAGCTTTCTTT

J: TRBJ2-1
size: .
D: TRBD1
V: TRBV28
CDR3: CASRLDRVHEQFF
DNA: TGTGCCAGCAGACTAGACAGGGTCCATGAGCAGTTCTTC

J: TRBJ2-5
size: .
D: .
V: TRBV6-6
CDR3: CASSYVGTQETQYF
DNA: TGTGCCAGCAGTTACGTGGGGACGCAAGAGACCCAGTACTTC

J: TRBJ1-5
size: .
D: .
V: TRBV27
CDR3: CASGPGPQHF
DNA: TGTGCCAGCGGTCCTGGCCCCCAGCATTTT

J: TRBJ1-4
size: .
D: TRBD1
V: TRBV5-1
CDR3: CASSPDRGDEKLFF
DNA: TGCGCCAGCAGTCCGGACAGGGGGGATGAAAAACTGTTTTTT

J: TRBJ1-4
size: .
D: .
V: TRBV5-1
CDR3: CASSPGGRFEKLFF
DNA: TGCGCCAGCAGCCCCGGGGGTCGCTTCGAAAAACTGTTTTTT

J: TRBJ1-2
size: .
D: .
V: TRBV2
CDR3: CASSVGPPAGYTF
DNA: TGTGCCAGCAGTGTTGGGCCCCCGGCGGGCTACACCTTC

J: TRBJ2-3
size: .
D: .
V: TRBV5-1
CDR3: CASSLDQGRTDTQYF
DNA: TGCGCCAGCAGCTTGGACCAGGGGAGGACAGATACGCAGTATTTT

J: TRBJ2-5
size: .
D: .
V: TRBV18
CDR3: CASSPRMETQYF
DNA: TGTGCCAGCTCACCGAGGATGGAGACCCAGTACTTC

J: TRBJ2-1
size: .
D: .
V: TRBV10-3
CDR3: CAISAGRGDEQFF
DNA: TGTGCCATCAGTGCAGGCCGCGGCGATGAGCAGTTCTTC

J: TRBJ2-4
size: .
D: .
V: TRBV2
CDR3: CASSVGSGINIQYF
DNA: TGTGCCAGCAGTGTTGGTTCAGGGATAAACATTCAGTACTTC

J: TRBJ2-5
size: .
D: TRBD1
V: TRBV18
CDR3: CASSLGTGSQETQYF
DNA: TGTGCCAGCTCACTTGGGACAGGGTCCCAAGAGACCCAGTACTTC

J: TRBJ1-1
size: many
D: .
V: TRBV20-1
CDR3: CSARGNTEAFF
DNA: TGCAGTGCTAGGGGGAACACTGAAGCTTTCTTT

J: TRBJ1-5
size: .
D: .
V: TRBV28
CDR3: CASSRLVISNQPQHF
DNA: TGTGCCAGCAGCAGACTCGTGATTAGCAATCAGCCCCAGCATTTT

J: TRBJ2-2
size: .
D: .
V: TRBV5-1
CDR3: CASSLALQNTGELFF
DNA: TGCGCCAGCAGCTTGGCTCTACAGAACACCGGGGAGCTGTTTTTT

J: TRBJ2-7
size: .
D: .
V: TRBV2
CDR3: CASSEGRSAQYF
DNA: TGTGCCAGCAGTGAAGGTCGCTCCGCGCAGTACTTC

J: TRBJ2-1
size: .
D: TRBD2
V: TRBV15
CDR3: CATSRARGTTPNEQFF
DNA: TGTGCCACCAGCAGAGCCCGTGGGACTACCCCCAATGAGCAGTTCTTC

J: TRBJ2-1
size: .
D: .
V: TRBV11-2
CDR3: CASSLRLVAPRYYNEQFF
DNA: TGTGCCAGCAGCTTACGTCTTGTGGCGCCCAGATATTACAATGAGCAGTTCTTC

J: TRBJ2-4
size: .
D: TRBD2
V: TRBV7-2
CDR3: CASSSGGSVGVQNIQYF
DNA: TGTGCCAGCAGCTCGGGAGGGTCAGTCGGGGTCCAAAACATTCAGTACTTC

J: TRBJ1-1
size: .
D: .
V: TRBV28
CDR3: CASSLKQGNTEAFF
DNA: TGTGCCAGCAGTTTAAAACAGGGAAACACTGAAGCTTTCTTT

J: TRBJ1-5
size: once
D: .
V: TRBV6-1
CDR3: CASSDRGPQHF
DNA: TGTGCCAGCAGTGACCGGGGGCCCCAGCATTTT

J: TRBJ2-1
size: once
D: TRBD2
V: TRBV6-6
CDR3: CASSYGLAGVNEQFF
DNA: TGTGCCAGCAGTTACGGACTAGCGGGAGTCAATGAGCAGTTCTTC

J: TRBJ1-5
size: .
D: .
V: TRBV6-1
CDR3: CASSEDGYSNQPQHF
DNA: TGTGCCAGCAGTGAAGACGGATATAGCAATCAGCCCCAGCATTTT

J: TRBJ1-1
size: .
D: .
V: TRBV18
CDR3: CASSRSANTEAFF
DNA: TGTGCCAGCTCACGATCCGCGAACACTGAAGCTTTCTTT

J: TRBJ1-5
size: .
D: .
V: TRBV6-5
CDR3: CASRRRINQPQHF
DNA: TGTGCCAGCAGGCGCCGGATTAATCAGCCCCAGCATTTT

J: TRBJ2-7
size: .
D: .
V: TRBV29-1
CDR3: CSVRVDPHEQYF
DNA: TGCAGCGTTCGGGTGGACCCACACGAGCAGTACTTC

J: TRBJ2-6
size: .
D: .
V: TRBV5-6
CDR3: CASNWVAGANVLTF
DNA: TGTGCCAGCAACTGGGTGGCTGGGGCCAACGTCCTGACTTTC

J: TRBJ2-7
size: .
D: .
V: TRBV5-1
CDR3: CASSRTGPAYEQYF
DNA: TGCGCCAGCAGCCGCACGGGACCAGCCTACGAGCAGTACTTC

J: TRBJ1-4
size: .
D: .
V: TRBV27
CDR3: CASSLSTLARLGSREKLFF
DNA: TGTGCCAGCAGTTTATCGACACTCGCGCGGCTAGGGAGTAGGGAAAAACTGTTTTTT

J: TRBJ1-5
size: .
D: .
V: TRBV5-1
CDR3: CASSIDRDQPQHF
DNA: TGCGCCAGCAGCATAGACAGAGATCAGCCCCAGCATTTT

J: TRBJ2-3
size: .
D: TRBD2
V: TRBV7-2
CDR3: CASSYRLAGAADTQYF
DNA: TGTGCCAGCAGCTACAGGCTAGCGGGAGCGGCAGATACGCAGTATTTT

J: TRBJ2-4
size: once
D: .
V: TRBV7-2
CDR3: CASSSFVGQGTNIQYF
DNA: TGTGCCAGCAGCTCGTTTGTCGGCCAGGGGACAAACATTCAGTACTTC

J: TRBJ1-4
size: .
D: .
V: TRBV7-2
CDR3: CASSLSGRARKTLFF
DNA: TGTGCCAGCAGCTTAAGCGGACGGGCCCGAAAAACTTTGTTTTTT

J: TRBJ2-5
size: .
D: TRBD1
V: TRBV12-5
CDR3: CASGVQGAETQYF
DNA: TGTGCTAGTGGGGTACAGGGGGCAGAGACCCAGTACTTC